These T cell receptor beta chains were read from a single sample in a study of shared T cell receptors in the human thymus. Measured with immunoSEQ multiplex PCR; TCRdb has only the in-frame clones, and not every one. This sample has roughly 700,000 clones, with over 75% found just once. The same data also contributed to another study, on human thymus T cells.

The sequenced sample was thymocytes. These receptors were obtained from a boy under three years old with a congenital heart defect. CDR3s include the opening cysteine and the closing phenylalanine or tryptophan. The D gene is left open where the match is weak. Clone size is stated in some rows and not others, as once, few, many or a class when expanded.

size: once; J: TRBJ2-3; length: 18; D: TRBD2; V: TRBV5-1; CDR3: CASSFSLAGGSSTDTQYF; DNA: TGCGCCAGCAGCTTTTCACTAGCGGGAGGCTCGAGCACAGATACGCAGTATTTT
size: -; J: TRBJ2-4; length: 16; D: -; V: TRBV4-3; CDR3: CASSQDRAEGVDIQYF; DNA: TGCGCCAGCAGCCAAGATAGAGCAGAAGGGGTGGACATTCAGTACTTC
size: -; J: TRBJ2-7; length: 18; D: TRBD2; V: TRBV19; CDR3: CATARTSGGPGGGYEQYF; DNA: TGTGCCACTGCCCGGACTAGCGGGGGGCCAGGAGGCGGCTACGAGCAGTACTTC
size: -; J: TRBJ2-7; length: 16; D: -; V: TRBV7-9; CDR3: CASSSKGRGWAGEQYF; DNA: TGTGCCAGCAGCTCCAAAGGAAGGGGGTGGGCTGGGGAGCAGTACTTC
size: -; J: TRBJ2-3; length: 17; D: TRBD1; V: TRBV28; CDR3: CASSLPVTGVIADTQYF; DNA: TGTGCCAGCAGTTTACCCGTAACAGGGGTGATCGCAGATACGCAGTATTTT
size: few; J: TRBJ1-1; length: 15; D: -; V: TRBV5-1; CDR3: CASSSRGGGNTEAFF; DNA: TGCGCCAGCAGCTCTAGGGGCGGGGGGAACACTGAAGCTTTCTTT
size: few; J: TRBJ1-3; length: 17; D: -; V: TRBV7-9; CDR3: CASSPHHSRSSGNTIYF; DNA: TGTGCCAGCAGCCCTCACCACAGTCGAAGCTCTGGAAACACCATATATTTT
size: -; J: TRBJ2-2; length: 14; D: -; V: TRBV2; CDR3: CASQGPGGTGELFF; DNA: TGTGCCAGTCAGGGGCCAGGAGGCACCGGGGAGCTGTTTTTT
size: -; J: TRBJ2-7; length: 14; D: -; V: TRBV21-1; CDR3: CASSKPTVPYEQYF; DNA: TGTGCCAGCAGCAAACCCACAGTCCCCTACGAGCAGTACTTC
size: -; J: TRBJ2-7; length: 15; D: TRBD2; V: TRBV4-2; CDR3: CASSQGTSESYEQYF; DNA: TGTGCCAGCAGCCAGGGGACTAGCGAGAGCTACGAGCAGTACTTC
size: few; J: TRBJ2-5; length: 17; D: TRBD1; V: TRBV19; CDR3: CASSPTGTGVLQETQYF; DNA: TGTGCCAGTAGTCCAACCGGGACAGGGGTCCTCCAAGAGACCCAGTACTTC
size: once; J: TRBJ2-3; length: 16; D: TRBD1; V: TRBV5-1; CDR3: CASSERGQGVPDTQYF; DNA: TGCGCCAGCAGCGAACGGGGACAGGGGGTCCCAGATACGCAGTATTTT
size: once; J: TRBJ2-1; length: 20; D: -; V: TRBV18; CDR3: CASSLQSGTREREGNNEQFF; DNA: TGTGCCAGCTCCCTTCAATCAGGGACAAGGGAGCGGGAAGGGAATAATGAGCAGTTCTTC
size: once; J: TRBJ2-3; length: 15; D: -; V: TRBV27; CDR3: CASNQGLPLANTQYF; DNA: TGTGCCAGCAACCAGGGGCTCCCGTTAGCAAATACGCAGTATTTT
size: -; J: TRBJ2-2; length: 21; D: TRBD2; V: TRBV4-1; CDR3: CASSQDGIAGLPHLNTGELFF; DNA: TGCGCCAGCAGCCAAGATGGGATAGCGGGTCTCCCTCACCTGAACACCGGGGAGCTGTTTTTT
size: -; J: TRBJ2-3; length: 15; D: -; V: TRBV29-1; CDR3: CSVLRGEGLGDTQYF; DNA: TGCAGCGTTCTAAGGGGGGAGGGCCTGGGAGATACGCAGTATTTT
size: -; J: TRBJ2-4; length: 11; D: -; V: TRBV19; CDR3: CASGRGNIQYF; DNA: TGTGCCAGTGGGAGGGGGAACATTCAGTACTTC
size: -; J: TRBJ2-5; length: 14; D: TRBD2; V: TRBV14; CDR3: CASSLLAGGETQYF; DNA: TGTGCCAGCAGCCTGCTAGCGGGAGGAGAGACCCAGTACTTC
size: -; J: TRBJ2-7; length: 15; D: TRBD2; V: TRBV13; CDR3: CASSQATSATYEQYF; DNA: TGTGCCAGCAGCCAGGCGACTAGCGCGACCTACGAGCAGTACTTC
size: -; J: TRBJ2-5; length: 13; D: TRBD2; V: TRBV27; CDR3: CASTSGLAGEQYF; DNA: TGTGCCAGCACTTCGGGACTAGCGGGGGAGCAGTACTTC
size: -; J: TRBJ1-4; length: 14; D: -; V: TRBV15; CDR3: CATSRATLGEKLFF; DNA: TGTGCCACCAGCAGAGCCACACTCGGGGAAAAACTGTTTTTT
size: -; J: TRBJ2-1; length: 17; D: TRBD1; V: TRBV14; CDR3: CASSPPNVLGTGDEQFF; DNA: TGTGCCAGCAGCCCACCGAACGTGCTTGGGACAGGCGATGAGCAGTTCTTC
size: -; J: TRBJ2-5; length: 14; D: -; V: TRBV19; CDR3: CASSIGVGGETQYF; DNA: TGTGCCAGTAGTATCGGTGTTGGGGGGGAGACCCAGTACTTC
size: -; J: TRBJ2-1; length: 13; D: -; V: TRBV6-1; CDR3: CASSEELRDEQFF; DNA: TGTGCCAGCAGTGAGGAGCTGAGGGATGAGCAGTTCTTC
size: -; J: TRBJ1-5; length: 18; D: -; V: TRBV10-3; CDR3: CAISDPKPGQPRNQPQHF; DNA: TGTGCCATCAGTGATCCCAAACCCGGACAGCCCCGCAATCAGCCCCAGCATTTT
size: -; J: TRBJ2-1; length: 14; D: TRBD2; V: TRBV5-6; CDR3: CASSLVGGWNEQFF; DNA: TGTGCCAGCAGCTTGGTGGGGGGGTGGAATGAGCAGTTCTTC
size: -; J: TRBJ2-2; length: 17; D: TRBD2; V: TRBV25-1; CDR3: CASSELRLAGVLEELFF; DNA: TGTGCCAGCAGTGAATTACGGCTAGCGGGAGTTTTAGAGGAGCTGTTTTTT
size: -; J: TRBJ2-7; length: 15; D: -; V: TRBV15; CDR3: CATSRARPFGYEQYF; DNA: TGTGCCACCAGCAGAGCCAGGCCTTTTGGGTACGAGCAGTACTTC
size: -; J: TRBJ1-2; length: 11; D: -; V: TRBV13; CDR3: CASRPGYGYTF; DNA: TGTGCCAGCAGGCCAGGCTATGGCTACACCTTC
size: -; J: TRBJ1-1; length: 12; D: -; V: TRBV28; CDR3: CASSTHRSEAFF; DNA: TGTGCCAGCAGTACCCACAGGTCAGAAGCTTTCTTT
size: -; J: TRBJ1-1; length: 16; D: -; V: TRBV7-9; CDR3: CASSFRARGGDTEAFF; DNA: TGTGCCAGCAGCTTTAGGGCCAGGGGAGGGGACACTGAAGCTTTCTTT
size: -; J: TRBJ1-2; length: 14; D: TRBD1; V: TRBV7-6; CDR3: CASSQGGRYYGYTF; DNA: TGTGCCAGCAGCCAGGGGGGCAGATACTATGGCTACACCTTC
size: -; J: TRBJ2-3; length: 16; D: TRBD2; V: TRBV27; CDR3: CASSTSGVRGTDTQYF; DNA: TGTGCCAGCAGTACTAGCGGGGTCCGCGGCACAGATACGCAGTATTTT
size: -; J: TRBJ2-1; length: 16; D: TRBD2; V: TRBV5-1; CDR3: CASSRTGTLAGGEQFF; DNA: TGCGCCAGCAGCCGCACCGGGACTCTAGCGGGAGGTGAGCAGTTCTTC
size: -; J: TRBJ2-7; length: 16; D: TRBD2; V: TRBV5-5; CDR3: CASSPGGEDGSYEQYF; DNA: TGTGCCAGCAGCCCCGGGGGGGAGGACGGATCATACGAGCAGTACTTC
size: -; J: TRBJ2-2; length: 14; D: TRBD1; V: TRBV6-5; CDR3: CASNPRGPSGELFF; DNA: TGTGCCAGCAACCCCAGGGGGCCCTCCGGGGAGCTGTTTTTT
size: -; J: TRBJ2-1; length: 15; D: TRBD2; V: TRBV6-5; CDR3: CASSYLAGVKNEQFF; DNA: TGTGCCAGCAGTTACCTAGCGGGAGTTAAAAATGAGCAGTTCTTC
size: -; J: TRBJ1-2; length: 13; D: -; V: TRBV9; CDR3: CASLGRHNYGYTF; DNA: TGTGCCAGCCTTGGGAGGCATAACTATGGCTACACCTTC
size: -; J: TRBJ2-3; length: 15; D: TRBD1; V: TRBV29-1; CDR3: CSVAGTGTATDTQYF; DNA: TGCAGCGTTGCCGGGACCGGGACAGCCACAGATACGCAGTATTTT
size: -; J: TRBJ2-7; length: 18; D: TRBD2; V: TRBV5-6; CDR3: CASSLGLAESSSSYEQYF; DNA: TGTGCCAGCAGCTTGGGACTAGCGGAATCCTCGAGCTCCTACGAGCAGTACTTC
size: few; J: TRBJ1-2; length: 15; D: TRBD1; V: TRBV6-5; CDR3: CASSLVAGTGEGYTF; DNA: TGTGCCAGCAGTTTGGTGGCCGGGACAGGGGAAGGCTACACCTTC
size: once; J: TRBJ1-2; length: 13; D: -; V: TRBV30; CDR3: CAWSPQYHYGYTF; DNA: TGTGCCTGGAGCCCCCAGTACCACTATGGCTACACCTTC